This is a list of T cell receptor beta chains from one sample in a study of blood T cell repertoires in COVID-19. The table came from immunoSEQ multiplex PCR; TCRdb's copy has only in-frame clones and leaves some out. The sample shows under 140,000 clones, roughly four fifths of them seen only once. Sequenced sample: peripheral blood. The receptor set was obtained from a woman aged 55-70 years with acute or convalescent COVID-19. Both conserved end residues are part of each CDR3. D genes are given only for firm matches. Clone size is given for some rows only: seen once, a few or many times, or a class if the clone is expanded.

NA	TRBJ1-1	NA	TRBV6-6	CASRPQGWTEAFF	TGTGCCAGCAGACCACAGGGTTGGACTGAAGCTTTCTTT
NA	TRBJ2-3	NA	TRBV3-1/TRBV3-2	CASSPTVMGGGDTQYF	TGTGCCAGCAGCCCCACGGTGATGGGGGGTGGCGATACGCAGTATTTT
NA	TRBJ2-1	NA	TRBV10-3	CAISEFSNEQFF	TGTGCCATCAGTGAGTTCAGCAATGAGCAGTTCTTC
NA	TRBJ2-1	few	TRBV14	CASSSLGAYNEQFF	TGTGCCAGCAGCTCCTTGGGGGCTTACAATGAGCAGTTCTTC
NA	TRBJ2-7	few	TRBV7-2	CASSPAALREQYF	TGTGCCAGCAGCCCCGCCGCCCTACGGGAGCAGTACTTC
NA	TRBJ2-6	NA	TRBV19	CASSATGESISAGANVLTF	TGTGCCAGTAGTGCCACAGGAGAATCCATAAGCGCTGGGGCCAACGTCCTGACTTTC
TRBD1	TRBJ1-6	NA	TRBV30	CAWSLTGGKYSPLHF	TGTGCCTGGAGCCTGACAGGGGGAAAATATTCACCCCTCCACTTT
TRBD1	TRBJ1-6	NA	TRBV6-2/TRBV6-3	CASSYEAPDRGNSPLHF	TGTGCCAGCAGTTACGAGGCCCCGGACAGGGGGAATTCACCCCTCCACTTT
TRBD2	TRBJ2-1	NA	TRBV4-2	CASSQIREGEQFF	TGTGCCAGCAGCCAAATAAGGGAGGGTGAGCAGTTCTTC
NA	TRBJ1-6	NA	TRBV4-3	CASSQDGVAGGRGSPLHF	TGCGCCAGCAGCCAAGATGGCGTGGCAGGCGGACGGGGATCACCCCTCCACTTT